This is a list of T cell receptor beta chains from one sample in a study of shared clonotypes between healthy human individuals. Here immunoSEQ multiplex PCR was the method, and the copy in TCRdb shows in-frame clones only, minus some. The sample lists 2,100,000 or so clones, under 97% occurring once. Sequenced sample: naive CD4+ T cells sorted from blood. The receptor source for this set is a man between 18 and 29 years old in good health. The CDR3 runs from the conserved cysteine through the conserved F or W. Fields, in order: CDR3 DNA, CDR3 protein, V gene, clone size, J gene, D gene. A D gene is named only where the DNA matches it firmly. A row's size may be missing; if present it is once, few, many or a size class.

TGCGCCAGCAGCCCCTATGACAGGGCCTCTGGAAACACCATATATTTT | CASSPYDRASGNTIYF | TRBV5-1 | - | TRBJ1-3 | TRBD1
TGCGCCAGCAGCGAGTTACAGGGCTACGAGCAGTACTTC | CASSELQGYEQYF | TRBV5-1 | - | TRBJ2-7 | -
TGCGCCAGCAGCCAAGTCTTTGGGACAGCTACTAATGAAAAACTGTTTTTT | CASSQVFGTATNEKLFF | TRBV4-3 | once | TRBJ1-4 | TRBD1
TGTGCCAGCAACTACGGGACTCCCGAGGCAAAACTGTTTTTT | CASNYGTPEAKLFF | TRBV28 | - | TRBJ1-4 | -
TGTGCCAGCAGCTTGGCTTCAGCGGGAGGCAATGAGCAGTTCTTC | CASSLASAGGNEQFF | TRBV5-4 | - | TRBJ2-1 | TRBD2
TGCGCCAGCAGGCGACTAGCGGGAGGTACCGGGGAGCTGTTTTTT | CASRRLAGGTGELFF | TRBV10-2 | - | TRBJ2-2 | TRBD2
TGTGCCAGCAGCACCAAAGGGACAGGGGCCTACTATGGCTACACCTTC | CASSTKGTGAYYGYTF | TRBV27 | - | TRBJ1-2 | TRBD1
TGCGCCAGCAGCCAGCCCCGGCAGGGAAAGAATTCACCCCTCCACTTT | CASSQPRQGKNSPLHF | TRBV4-1 | - | TRBJ1-6 | -
TGTGCCTGGAGTAAGACAGTTAATAGCAATCAGCCCCAGCATTTT | CAWSKTVNSNQPQHF | TRBV30 | - | TRBJ1-5 | -
TGTGCCAGCTCACCGGCCAACCAAGGGGCCGGGGAGCTGTTTTTT | CASSPANQGAGELFF | TRBV18 | once | TRBJ2-2 | -
TGTGCCAGCAGGGAGCAGGGTAGTGGCAATCAGCCCCAGCATTTT | CASREQGSGNQPQHF | TRBV6-6 | - | TRBJ1-5 | -
TGCAGCTGCCCTGGGCCAGGGACAGATACGCAGTATTTT | CSCPGPGTDTQYF | TRBV29-1 | once | TRBJ2-3 | -
TGTGCCAGCAGTTACGCGGCAGCTGGAAACACCATATATTTT | CASSYAAAGNTIYF | TRBV6-5 | few | TRBJ1-3 | -
TGCGCCAGCAGCATCCAGGGGGCGCAAAACATTCAGTACTTC | CASSIQGAQNIQYF | TRBV5-1 | once | TRBJ2-4 | TRBD1
TGCGCCAGCAGCTTGGGCGGGGACAGCACAGATACGCAGTATTTT | CASSLGGDSTDTQYF | TRBV5-1 | - | TRBJ2-3 | -
TGTGCCAGCTCACCGAGGTTAACCCGGGGCCAGGGGTCACCCCTCCACTTT | CASSPRLTRGQGSPLHF | TRBV18 | - | TRBJ1-6 | -
TGTGCCAGCAGCGTGGGACAGACCAATCAGCCCCAGCATTTT | CASSVGQTNQPQHF | TRBV5-6 | few | TRBJ1-5 | TRBD1
TGCGCCAGCACCCCACTAGCGGGAGTAATCGATGAGCAGTTCTTC | CASTPLAGVIDEQFF | TRBV5-1 | - | TRBJ2-1 | TRBD2
TGTGCCAGCAGCTTAACGACCCTAGATGGCTACACCTTC | CASSLTTLDGYTF | TRBV7-9 | - | TRBJ1-2 | -
TGTGCCAGCAGGCCAGCGGGGCGCGCCTATGGCTACACCTTC | CASRPAGRAYGYTF | TRBV6-5 | - | TRBJ1-2 | -
TGTGCCATCAGTGAGTGGGGACTAGCGGGAGACACCGGGGAGCTGTTTTTT | CAISEWGLAGDTGELFF | TRBV10-3 | - | TRBJ2-2 | TRBD2
TGTGCCAGCAGTGAGCAACGGGGGGACTCCTACGAGCAGTACTTC | CASSEQRGDSYEQYF | TRBV2 | - | TRBJ2-7 | TRBD2
TGTGCCAGCAGTCTTACTAACCGTCCGGATACGCAGTATTTT | CASSLTNRPDTQYF | TRBV2 | - | TRBJ2-3 | -
TGTGCCAGCTCACCACCCGGGGGCAATGAGCAGTTCTTC | CASSPPGGNEQFF | TRBV18 | - | TRBJ2-1 | -
TGTGCCAGCAGCTTCTCGGGGGGAGGCAGCAATCAGCCCCAGCATTTT | CASSFSGGGSNQPQHF | TRBV7-9 | - | TRBJ1-5 | -
TGTGCCAGCACTACAGACAGGGGAAGGTCAGATACGCAGTATTTT | CASTTDRGRSDTQYF | TRBV5-4 | once | TRBJ2-3 | TRBD1
TGTGCCAGCAGTCCAGTTAGCAATCAGCCCCAGCATTTT | CASSPVSNQPQHF | TRBV6-6 | - | TRBJ1-5 | -
TGCGCCAGCACCTCTGGGGGACGACACACAGATACGCAGTATTTT | CASTSGGRHTDTQYF | TRBV5-1 | - | TRBJ2-3 | -